Each of the 18 T cell receptor beta chains below was sequenced from the same sample in a study of cytomegalovirus exposure and HLA in healthy donors. 13 Jbeta primers and 60 Vbeta primers were used for the PCR. Profiling relied on immunoSEQ multiplex PCR, and the TCRdb table lists in-frame clones only, not all of them. The table has around 130,000 clones, 80% seen once. Specimen: PBMCs. The receptor set was obtained from a young man in good health and CMV-seronegative.

The J gene is TRBJ1-5, the V gene TRBV18, with TRBD1 as a possible D gene (5 bases). CDR1 is KGHSH and CDR2 is LQKENI in the germline V gene. The CDR3 loop spans 15 amino acids. The ends were cut back, 4 bases at V and 4 bases at J, with 14 bases in the middle. The CDR3 nucleotides read TGTGCCAGCTCACAGACAGACCAGAGAAATCAGCCCCAGCATTTT. As protein: CASSQTDQRNQPQHF.

This clone was seen once. The gene calls are TRBV2 and TRBJ1-2, with D possibly TRBD1 on 6 matching bases. Germline V gene sequence: CDR1 SNHLY, CDR2 FYNNEI. The CDR3 consists of 13 residues. DNA for the CDR3: TGTGCTAATTCCCCACAGGGCAGCGGAGGCTACACCTTC. Translation: CANSPQGSGGYTF.

V is TRBV23-1 and J is TRBJ1-5; unclear D gene. TRBV23-1 is an ORF, and what it does is uncertain. There are 14 residues in the CDR3. Trimming stripped 8 bases from V and 3 bases from J, with 14 bases between. This CDR3 reads CASGPRDNNQPQHF. In DNA form, the CDR3 reads TGCGCCAGCGGCCCTCGGGATAACAATCAGCCCCAGCATTTT.

V and J are TRBV5-1 and TRBJ2-7; D is perhaps TRBD2 (6 bases). The germline V gene encodes CDR1 SGHRS and CDR2 YFSETQ. V lost 7 bases to trimming and J lost 0 bases, with 11 bases between them. The CDR3 runs 13 residues. Here the CDR3 DNA reads TGCGCCAGCGCGGAGGGGAGCTCCTACGAGCAGTACTTC. This sequence encodes CASAEGSSYEQYF.

This chain joins TRBV19 and TRBJ1-3; D not certain. Per germline, CDR1 LNHDA and CDR2 SQIVND (reference sequence). The CDR3 consists of 15 residues. Trimming removed 2 bases from V and 4 bases from J, with 12 bases in between. CDR3 in DNA: TGTGCCAGTAGTATATATGAGAGCTCCGGAAACACCATATATTTT. Translated, it gives CASSIYESSGNTIYF.

V usage is TRBV27 and J usage is TRBJ2-1; TRBD1 agrees at 7 bases. V shed 3 bases, J shed 4 bases, and the junction held 3 bases outside the gene matches. The CDR3 is 14 residues long. Looked up from germline, CDR1 is MNHEY and CDR2 is SMNVEV (reference sequence). Written as DNA, the CDR3 is TGTGCCAGCAGTTTCGGGACAGAATACAATGAGCAGTTCTTC. Protein product: CASSFGTEYNEQFF.

The V call is TRBV7-9, the J call TRBJ2-1; possible D gene TRBD2, 5 bases. CDR1 is SEHNR and CDR2 is FQNEAQ in the germline V gene (reference sequence). The V gene lost 5 bases and the J gene lost 8 bases, with 22 bases spanning the gap. The CDR3 spans 16 residues. CDR3 sequence: CASSPVGESWVDEQFF. CDR3 DNA: TGTGCCAGCAGCCCGGTTGGGGAGTCATGGGTCGATGAGCAGTTCTTC.

This clone was seen just once. The chain employs TRBV29-1 and TRBJ2-1; weak D call: TRBD2 (5 bases). CDR1 SQVTM and CDR2 ANQGSEA come from the germline V gene. The germline V and J ends were trimmed by 6 bases and 0 bases, with 12 bases remaining between them. The CDR3 length is 14 residues. The CDR3 region is CSVTTRDSYNEQFF. The CDR3 DNA reads TGCAGCGTCACCACTAGAGACTCCTACAATGAGCAGTTCTTC.

CDR3 sequence reads: CASSPGDRNTEAFF. The CDR3, as DNA: TGTGCCAGTAGTCCCGGGGACAGAAACACTGAAGCTTTCTTT. The J gene is TRBJ1-1, the V gene TRBV19; 7 nucleotides match TRBD1. Germline CDR1 reads LNHDA; CDR2 reads SQIVND (reference sequence). This CDR3 region has 14 residues. The junction had 5 bases not matched to a gene; V was cut back by 5 bases and J by 2 bases.

The chain joins TRBV5-5 to TRBJ2-3; TRBD1 might be the D (5 bases). The CDR3 extends over 15 amino acids. Trimming pared 2 bases from V and 6 bases from J, leaving 16 bases between. Germline-derived CDR1 and CDR2 are SGHKS and YYEKEE (reference sequence). In DNA form, the CDR3 reads TGTGCCAGCAGCTTTACGTCAGGGTTCCGGGATACGCAGTATTTT. Protein sequence: CASSFTSGFRDTQYF.

V usage is TRBV18 and J usage is TRBJ2-1, with 10 bases aligning to TRBD1. Trimming took 3 bases from V and 8 from J; bases not matched to a gene: 4. The CDR3 totals 14 residues. Per the germline V gene, CDR1 is KGHSH and CDR2 is LQKENI. The CDR3 protein is CASSPGQGFDEQFF. DNA of the CDR3: TGTGCCAGCTCACCGGGACAGGGGTTCGATGAGCAGTTCTTC.

This chain uses TRBV2 with TRBJ2-3, with 8 nucleotides matching TRBD2. The ends lost 5 bases at V and 2 bases at J; junction bases unmatched: 9. There are 16 residues in the CDR3. The germline V gene encodes CDR1 SNHLY and CDR2 FYNNEI. Here the CDR3 reads CASSKSAGANTDTQYF. The CDR3 DNA reads as TGTGCCAGCAGTAAATCAGCGGGAGCGAACACAGATACGCAGTATTTT.

This chain connects TRBV6-5 to TRBJ1-2, with D possibly matching TRBD1 (6 bases). This CDR3 has 14 amino acids. V was trimmed by 8 bases and J by 6 bases, leaving 19 bases between them. Germline V gives CDR1 MNHEY, CDR2 SVGAGI. CDR3 in DNA: TGTGCCAGCTATACCTCCGGCAGGGGCGATGGCTACACCTTC. This gives the protein CASYTSGRGDGYTF.

The chain is built from TRBV5-1 and TRBJ1-1, with D uncertain. The germline V gene encodes CDR1 SGHRS and CDR2 YFSETQ. The CDR3 sequence is 17 residues long. The V end lost 3 bases, the J end lost 4 bases, and 22 bases lay between the germline ends. CDR3 coding DNA: TGCGCCAGCAGCTGGGCCCTCCGTATGACCAGTGGCACTGAAGCTTTCTTT. It encodes CASSWALRMTSGTEAFF.

The CDR3 here is CASSRTGYFNEQFF. The CDR3, as DNA: TGTGCCAGCTCCAGGACAGGGTACTTCAATGAGCAGTTCTTC. The rearrangement uses TRBV27 and TRBJ2-1; the match to TRBD1 covers 8 bases. CDR1 and CDR2 from the germline V gene are MNHEY and SMNVEV (reference sequence). Losses at the gene ends were 8 bases for V and 6 bases for J; bases not matched to a gene: 9. The CDR3 runs 14 residues.

The chain is built from TRBV4-3 and TRBJ1-3; 7 bases are a match to TRBD1. The CDR3 loop spans 14 amino acids. V was clipped by 4 bases and J by 0 bases; unmatched bases: 0. Per germline, CDR1 LGHNA and CDR2 YSLEER. The CDR3 DNA follows: TGCGCCAGCAGCCGACAGGGCTCTGGAAACACCATATATTTT. This codes for CASSRQGSGNTIYF.

The chain carries TRBV28 and TRBJ2-7, with 8 nucleotides matching TRBD1. CDR1 and CDR2 (germline): MDHEN, SYDVKM. V lost 6 bases, J lost 2 bases, and 15 bases stayed unmatched. This CDR3 comprises 17 residues. The CDR3 loop is CASRTRATGVSAYEQYF. Here the CDR3 DNA reads TGTGCCAGCAGAACTAGAGCGACAGGGGTGTCGGCCTACGAGCAGTACTTC. The complete variable domain, with remaining parts taken from reference TRBV28 and TRBJ2-7, reads DVKVTQSSRYLVKRTGEKVFLECVQDMDHENMFWYRQDPGLGLRLIYFSYDVKMKEKGDIPEGYSVSREKKERFSLILESASTNQTSMYLCASRTRATGVSAYEQYFGPGTRLTVT.

This chain joins TRBV27 and TRBJ2-7, with a tentative D call TRBD1 (6 bases). Germline V gives CDR1 MNHEY, CDR2 SMNVEV (reference sequence). The V and J ends lost 0 bases and 6 bases respectively, with 27 bases between them. The CDR3 sequence is 19 residues long. This CDR3 reads CASSLSGSQTGYYGLEQYF. The CDR3 coding sequence is TGTGCCAGCAGTTTATCCGGATCTCAAACAGGGTATTACGGCCTCGAGCAGTACTTC.